This is a list of T cell receptor beta chains from one sample in a study of T-cell reconstitution after alpha-beta-depleted transplantation in children. TCRdb reanalysed the PCR reads using MiXCR and keeps one entry per CDR3 protein. The sample yields 350,000 to 450,000 distinct CDR3 sequences, approximately 20% seen once. Source: PBMCs from the stem cell graft donor, taken from the stem cell graft. The source is a human donor who donated a stem cell graft to a child with acute myeloid leukemia. Both conserved end residues are part of each CDR3. D genes are given only for firm matches. Some rows mark clone size as missing; the rest say once, few, many or name a class of expanded clone.

>TRBD1|TRBV15|.|TRBJ2-5
CATSGPGGIGETQYF
TGTGCCACCAGCGGTCCAGGGGGCATTGGGGAGACCCAGTACTTC
>.|TRBV20-1|.|TRBJ1-4
CSATGNNEKLFF
TGCAGTGCTACTGGGAACAATGAAAAACTGTTTTTT
>TRBD2|TRBV5-1|.|TRBJ2-7
CASSLGTSGNPLSYEQYF
TGCGCCAGCAGCTTGGGGACTAGCGGGAACCCTCTCTCCTACGAGCAGTACTTC
>TRBD2|TRBV5-1|.|TRBJ2-1
CASSWGAASGSDEQFF
TGCGCCAGCAGCTGGGGGGCGGCTAGCGGGAGCGATGAGCAGTTCTTC
>.|TRBV4-1|many|TRBJ2-2
CASSQDSGGMFF
TGCGCCAGCAGCCAAGATTCTGGGGGGATGTTTTTT
>TRBD1|TRBV4-2|few|TRBJ1-1
CASSQGQGAFF
TGTGCCAGCAGCCAAGGACAGGGAGCTTTCTTT
>TRBD1|TRBV12-3/TRBV12-4|.|TRBJ1-2
CATSDRVNYGYTF
TGTGCCACCAGTGACAGGGTTAACTATGGCTACACCTTC
>.|TRBV6-5|few|TRBJ2-1
CASRRVSSYNEQFF
TGTGCCAGCCGTAGGGTCTCCTCCTACAATGAGCAGTTCTTC
>TRBD2|TRBV13|many|TRBJ2-7
CATIETSGRPYEQYF
TGTGCCACCATTGAGACTAGCGGGAGGCCCTACGAGCAGTACTTC
>TRBD2|TRBV12-3/TRBV12-4|.|TRBJ2-3
CASRNLAGVWDTQYF
TGTGCCAGCAGAAATCTAGCGGGAGTGTGGGATACGCAGTATTTT
>.|TRBV6-1|few|TRBJ2-7
CASEGFTYEQYF
TGTGCCAGTGAGGGGTTTACCTACGAGCAGTACTTC
>.|TRBV24-1|few|TRBJ1-1
CATSDKTEAFF
TGTGCCACCAGTGATAAGACTGAAGCTTTCTTT
>.|TRBV15|few|TRBJ1-2
CATSGGLNYGYTF
TGTGCCACCAGCGGGGGTTTGAACTATGGCTACACCTTC
>.|TRBV10-3|.|TRBJ1-6
CAISGATLRDSPLHF
TGTGCCATCAGTGGGGCCACGCTAAGGGATTCACCCCTCCACTTT